This T cell receptor beta chain came from a study of STAT3 mutations in large granular lymphocyte leukemia. Data came from immunoSEQ multiplex PCR; TCRdb stores just in-frame clones and leaves some out. The data contain several thousand clones, 74% of them seen just once; the ten biggest clones take up 32%. Germline CDR1 SGDLS, CDR2 YYNGEE. This CDR3 has 11 amino acids. Trimming took off 5 bases at V and 6 bases at J, with 8 bases between the two ends. For this clone: Its specificity is unknown.

Study-wide points: After therapy, 6 of 18 patients switched clonotypes, all new clones STAT3 wild type. Some patients had dominant TCR clones larger than their STAT3 mutant burden. Every T-cell large granular lymphocyte leukemia patient had at least one immunodominant TCR beta clonotype.

The clonotype comes from a man aged 55 to 69 with T-cell large granular lymphocyte leukemia. Some clones in this sample may be carry-over from other donors' samples. Material for sequencing was peripheral blood mononuclear cells. The gene calls are TRBV9 and TRBJ1-2, with D hard to call. The CDR3 is CASRGEDGYTF. The CDR3 DNA follows: TGTGCCAGCAGGGGCGAGGATGGCTACACCTTC.